This T cell receptor beta chain is from a study of T cells in Graves' hyperthyroidism and ophthalmopathy (dated by TCRdb to about 2019). Regarding the study in general: Peripheral blood samples were taken at the time of initial diagnosis, prior to any treatment. To identify distinguishing TCR V-J signatures, a discovery cohort of around 100 patients was used, comprising 43 with Graves' ophthalmopathy and around 57 with stable Graves' hyperthyroidism. Prospective prediction of ophthalmopathy was tested in an independent validation cohort of fewer than 20 hyperthyroidism patients and some 17 patients who later progressed to ophthalmopathy. The approximately 100 discovery patients were randomly divided into training and test sets at a 7:3 ratio. In addition, the study compared T-cell repertoires in thyroid tissue and in blood from several Graves' hyperthyroidism patients. After sampling, hyperthyroidism patients received methimazole starting at 30 mg daily, and ophthalmopathy patients received high-dose intravenous methylprednisolone. The paper reports TCR Vbeta CDR3 sequencing of over 120 peripheral blood samples: under 45 ophthalmopathy, fewer than 85 hyperthyroidism and around 17 progressor patients. Here is what the overall study found, with its caveats: No statistical method was used to fix the sample size in advance, and group allocation was not hidden from the investigators. Ophthalmopathy was separated from stable hyperthyroidism by a 13 V-J signature model, with approximately 86% sensitivity and around 81% specificity obtained in cross-validation and 80%/75% obtained in testing. Most expanded thyroid clonotypes (frequency above 0.001) were also detected in blood, suggesting blood repertoires may reflect thyroid immune responses. During validation, the model predicted progression to ophthalmopathy a median of roughly six months ahead of onset, with around 65% sensitivity and more than 72% specificity.

The TCR beta CDR3 regions were amplified from the RNA transcripts. The first round of RT-PCR for the TCR CDR3 was performed with the HTBI primer set and the Qiagen OneStep RT-PCR kit. A second multiplex PCR round built the libraries, followed by size selection and purification. Libraries were sequenced paired-end with 100 bp reads on an Illumina HiSeq2000. The original pipeline was this. SOAPnuke was used to process the raw data, throwing out any read that contained adapters or uncalled bases, had a mean Phred below 15, or lacked an exact constant-primer or identifier match. COPE v1.2.5 was used to merge high-quality paired reads, and clonotypes were defined as unique nucleotide sequences. MiTCR v1.1 was used to align the clonotypes against IMGT TRBV, TRBD and TRBJ reference segments. Analysis was restricted to V-J combinations with a frequency above 0.0001, which covered 99% to 99.2% of repertoires. The TCS score was defined as the ratio of F50 (clonal expansion) to E x V (chaos), calculated using BLOSUM62-based TCRdist between CDR3 peptides within each V-J. Welch's t-statistics and random forest reduced just over 500 V-J features to 13, which were used in a naive Bayes classifier (R e1071). Using fastp trimming at Q25 and MiXCR clonotype assembly, TCRdb reanalyzed the public sequencing data and kept in-frame beta chains. One record per CDR3 amino acid sequence lists the most common genes and DNA. The V and J calls were determined by TCRdb, not by the authors. Counted in this sample were a few hundred thousand distinct CDR3 sequences; just under 15% of them appeared once. Roughly 33% of the sample comes from the top ten.

Stable Graves' hyperthyroidism was defined as the absence of progression to ophthalmopathy over 18 months of follow-up. Hyperthyroidism patients were newly diagnosed, had a disease duration of under 2 months, and were aged 18 to 65 years. Exclusion was applied to patients with uncontrolled infections, other autoimmune diseases, pregnancy or lactation. Diagnoses relied on clinical symptoms, serum thyroxine and TRAb, thyroid ultrasound and orbital computed tomography. PBMCs were isolated from about 10 ml of fresh peripheral blood by Ficoll-Paque density gradient centrifugation. Trizol reagent was used to extract total RNA, and RNA quality was then checked on an Agilent 2100 Bioanalyzer. This clonotype was seen ten or more times. This clone's antigen is unknown. Per-base quality was not reported, and no clone a single base away is much larger than it. There are 16 amino acids in the CDR3, from cysteine to phenylalanine inclusive. CDR3 DNA is the only sequence kept; it has 48 bases, read in frame from the first base. Via the germline V gene (reference sequence), CDR1 is DFQATT and CDR2 SNEGSKA. A distance of 21 bases separates the germline ends of V and J, which lose 4 bases and 5 bases respectively.

Rearrangement joined TRBV20-1 to TRBJ1-5, and perhaps TRBD1 as D gene, on 5 matching bases. Sequencing was done on a sample of blood. The TCR sequence derives from a woman between 25 and 40 years old with Graves' hyperthyroidism. The bases read TGCAGTGCTACGACGAACCGGGGCAGGAAGTATCAGCCCCAGCATTTT. Its protein product is CSATTNRGRKYQPQHF.